What follows describes a single T cell receptor beta chain. Sequencing was performed with immunoSEQ multiplex PCR; in TCRdb, only in-frame clones are kept and a portion is missing. The table shows about 56,000 clones, with nearly 95% occurring only once. The length of the CDR3 is 14 residues. V lost 0 bases to trimming and J lost 6 bases, with 12 bases between them. The germline V gene encodes CDR1 GTSNPN and CDR2 SVGIG (reference sequence). This sample stems from a study of technical replicates of blood from a few donors. The sequenced sample was PBMCs. This chain connects TRBV30 to TRBJ2-1, with D possibly matching TRBD2 (6 bases). This TCR came from a human donor in good health. Some clones in this sample may be carry-over from other donors' samples. The CDR3 protein is CAWSVGLSGNEQFF. In DNA form, the CDR3 reads TGTGCCTGGAGTGTGGGACTGTCCGGCAATGAGCAGTTCTTC.